This paragraph reports one T cell receptor beta chain. Its antigen is still unknown. These data come from a study of cytomegalovirus exposure and HLA in healthy donors. It was the approximately 130-subject validation cohort, separate from the approximately 700-subject first cohort, to which the donors belonged. The V end lost 5 bases, the J end lost 7 bases, and 17 bases lay between the germline ends. In germline, CDR1 is SGHVS, CDR2 FQNEAQ. There are 14 residues in the CDR3. Data came from immunoSEQ multiplex PCR; TCRdb stores just in-frame clones and leaves some out. The sample carries 90,000 or so clones, less than 85% recorded once. Study-level points and caveats: For cytomegalovirus status, the classifier reportedly gave diagnoses with high specificity and sensitivity. The tendency of first-cohort TCR clusters to co-occur in the 120 or so validation repertoires was identified by a subsequent analysis.

The TCR sequence derives from a man in his late teens or twenties in good health and CMV-seropositive. The sample consisted of PBMCs. The genes are TRBV7-8 and TRBJ1-2, with TRBD1 as a possible D gene (6 bases). CDR3 sequence: CASSRTDQLPGYTF. CDR3 DNA sequence: TGTGCCAGCAGCCGGACAGACCAGTTGCCTGGCTACACCTTC. The whole variable domain, filled in from reference TRBV7-8 and TRBJ1-2, reads GAGVSQSPRYKVAKRGQDVALRCDPISGHVSLFWYQQALGQGPEFLTYFQNEAQLDKSGLPSDRFFAERPEGSVSTLKIQRTQQEDSAVYLCASSRTDQLPGYTFGSGTRLTVV.